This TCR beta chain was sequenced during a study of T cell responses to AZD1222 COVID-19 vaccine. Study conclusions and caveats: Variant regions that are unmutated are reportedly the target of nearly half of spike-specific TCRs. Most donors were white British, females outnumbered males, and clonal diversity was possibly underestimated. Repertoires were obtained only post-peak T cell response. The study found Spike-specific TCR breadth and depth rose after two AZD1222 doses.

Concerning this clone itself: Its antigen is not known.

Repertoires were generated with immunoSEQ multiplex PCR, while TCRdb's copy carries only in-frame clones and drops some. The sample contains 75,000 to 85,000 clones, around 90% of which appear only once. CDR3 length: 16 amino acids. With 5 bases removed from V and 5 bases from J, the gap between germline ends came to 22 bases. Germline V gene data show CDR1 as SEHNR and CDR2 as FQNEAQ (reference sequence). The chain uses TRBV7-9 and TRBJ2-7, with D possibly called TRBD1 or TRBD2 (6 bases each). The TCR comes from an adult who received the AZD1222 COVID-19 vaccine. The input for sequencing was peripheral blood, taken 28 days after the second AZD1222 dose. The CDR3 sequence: CASSPARGGLPHEQYF. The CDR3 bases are TGTGCCAGCAGCCCCGCGAGAGGGGGGCTCCCCCACGAGCAGTACTTC.